This TCR beta chain was retrieved from a study of T cell repertoires in cytomegalovirus infection. Overall study: Recently identified HLA-C-restricted CMV epitopes were used, and well-studied HLA-B-restricted CMV epitopes were used as well. Through public TCR beta signatures, both CMV infection and matching HLA type were indicated. Study-level points and caveats: Summed frequency of shared TCR beta families picked out CMV carriers who also had the relevant HLA. Across the ex vivo response, the dominant clonotypes were HLA-C-restricted CMV-specific TCR beta clonotypes.

Trimming took 6 bases from V and 1 from J; bases not matched to a gene: 8. CDR3 length: 15 residues. Germline loops: CDR1 SGHVS, CDR2 FQNEAQ. This clonotype has at least ten counts. Its antigen remains unknown. MiXCR was run by TCRdb on the reads, yielding one entry per CDR3 protein. The top ten clones hold about an eighth of a sample with 250,000 to 400,000 distinct CDR3 sequences, 20% to 25% of them seen once. The input for sequencing was cultured PBMCs, taken from culture after CMV antigen stimulation. The TCR comes from a human donor in good health (CMV status not recorded). Some clones in this sample may be carry-over from other donors' samples. V usage is TRBV7-8 and J usage is TRBJ1-2; 7 nucleotides agree with TRBD1. The CDR3: CASSRGTANNYGYTF. Here the CDR3 DNA reads TGTGCCAGCAGTCGTGGGACAGCGAATAACTATGGCTACACCTTC.